One sample yielded the 21 T cell receptor beta chains listed below, sequenced in a study of a mutant IDH1 vaccine in newly diagnosed glioma. The data were produced by immunoSEQ multiplex PCR, yet TCRdb's version contains in-frame clones alone and is incomplete. The repertoire holds 65,000 to 70,000 clones, with around four fifths as singletons. Time point indicated: baseline, week 1 (first vaccination visit). Sample treatment: pre-vaccination baseline after standard-of-care therapy. Sequencing used peripheral blood mononuclear cells (PBMCs), obtained from a glioma patient treated with radiotherapy, temozolomide or both. The receptors originated from a young woman with glioma. Some clones in this sample may be carry-over from other donors' samples.

The chain uses TRBV4-1 and TRBJ1-4; 7 bases map to TRBD1. The V segment lost 1 base and the J segment 8 bases; nucleotides outside the gene matches: 7. The CDR3 loop spans 15 amino acids. The germline CDR1 and CDR2 sequences are MGHRA and YSYEKL. The CDR3 reads CASSQAGTALEKLFF. CDR3 DNA: TGCGCCAGCAGCCAAGCCGGGACAGCACTAGAAAAACTGTTTTTT.

The rearrangement links TRBV5-1 to TRBJ2-3; TRBD1 might be the D (7 bases). Germline V gene sequence: CDR1 SGHRS, CDR2 YFSETQ. V was clipped by 0 bases and J by 2 bases, with 13 bases between them. The CDR3 runs to 16 residues. CDR3 DNA: TGCGCCAGCAGCTTGGGACAGGGAGGTACCACAGATACGCAGTATTTT. Translating it yields CASSLGQGGTTDTQYF.

The CDR3 loop is CASSSLGGDYGYTF. The CDR3 DNA follows: TGCGCCAGCAGCTCCCTCGGGGGCGACTATGGCTACACCTTC. J is TRBJ1-2 and V is TRBV5-1; D might be TRBD1 (6 bases). V shed 3 bases and J shed 3 bases, with 12 bases lying between them. The CDR3 extends over 14 amino acids. The germline CDR1 and CDR2 sequences are SGHRS and YFSETQ.

This chain joins TRBV5-4 and TRBJ2-5, with D uncertain. Trimming took off 0 bases at V and 5 bases at J, with 11 bases between the two ends. Germline values: CDR1 SGHNT, CDR2 YYREEE (reference sequence). This CDR3 is built from 14 residues. The chain's CDR3 is CASSLGQSRETQYF. The CDR3 DNA sequence: TGTGCCAGCAGCTTGGGGCAGTCGAGGGAGACCCAGTACTTC.

The V gene is TRBV6-1, the J gene TRBJ1-1; D gene uncertain. The V end lost 3 bases, the J end lost 3 bases, and 2 bases lay between the germline ends. This CDR3 is 11 amino acids long. The V gene's germline CDR1 is MNHNS and CDR2 SASEGT. The CDR3 sequence is CASSDYTEAFF. The CDR3 DNA reads as TGTGCCAGCAGTGATTACACTGAAGCTTTCTTT.

This chain connects TRBV19 to TRBJ2-3, with no clear D. CDR1 is LNHDA and CDR2 is SQIVND in the germline V gene (reference sequence). Between the trimmed V and J ends, which lost 6 bases and 2 bases, there was a span of 12 bases. This CDR3 has 14 residues. In nucleotides, the CDR3 is TGTGCCAGTAGAACCGACCCCTCCACAGATACGCAGTATTTT. This gives the protein CASRTDPSTDTQYF.

This clone was recorded a few times. This chain uses TRBV6-1 with TRBJ1-2, with TRBD1 identical over 10 bases. After removal of 6 bases from V and 8 bases from J, the junction contained 9 bases not matched to a gene. This CDR3 is built from 14 residues. The germline CDR1 and CDR2 sequences are MNHNS and SASEGT. Here the CDR3 DNA reads TGTGCCAGCAGGGAGATCGGGACAGGGGAGGGCTACACCTTC. As protein: CASREIGTGEGYTF.

The genes are TRBV7-6 and TRBJ1-1; D is perhaps TRBD1 (6 bases). V lost 4 bases, J lost 1 base, and 13 bases lay in between. CDR3 length equals 15 residues. Germline values: CDR1 SGHVS, CDR2 FNYEAQ. For the CDR3, the DNA is TGTGCCAGCAGCTCCCCACAGGGTCCGAACACTGAAGCTTTCTTT. Translation gives CASSSPQGPNTEAFF.

The V and J genes are TRBV4-3 and TRBJ1-2, with unresolved D. Trimming pared 0 bases from V and 2 bases from J, leaving 7 bases between. The germline gives CDR1 LGHNA, CDR2 YSLEER. The CDR3 totals 14 residues. In DNA form, the CDR3 reads TGCGCCAGCAGCCAAGAGATGGGGAACTATGGCTACACCTTC. Its translation is CASSQEMGNYGYTF.

The V and J genes are TRBV5-6 and TRBJ2-7, with TRBD1 matching 10 bases. The junction had 6 bases not matched to a gene; V was cut back by 3 bases and J by 6 bases. Germline V CDR1 and CDR2: SGHDT, YYEEEE. There are 14 residues in the CDR3. In nucleotides, the CDR3 is TGTGCCAGCAGCTCCGGGACAGGGGCCGGCGAGCAGTACTTC. The encoded protein is CASSSGTGAGEQYF.

V is TRBV5-1 and J is TRBJ2-1; D gene unclear. The CDR3 is 17 residues long. Per the germline V gene, CDR1 is SGHRS and CDR2 is YFSETQ. Trimming shortened V by 0 bases and J by 0 bases, and 13 bases separated the two germline ends. The CDR3 reads CASSLGLSLSSYNEQFF. CDR3 nucleotides: TGCGCCAGCAGCTTGGGGTTAAGCCTCAGCTCCTACAATGAGCAGTTCTTC. The full variable domain, its missing parts supplied by reference TRBV5-1 and TRBJ2-1, is KAGVTQTPRYLIKTRGQQVTLSCSPISGHRSVSWYQQTPGQGLQFLFEYFSETQRNKGNFPGRFSGRQFSNSRSEMNVSTLELGDSALYLCASSLGLSLSSYNEQFFGPGTRLTVL.

This clone was counted a single time. The V gene is TRBV10-3, the J gene TRBJ1-1; 7 nucleotides line up with TRBD1. Germline loops: CDR1 ENHRY, CDR2 SYGVKD. CDR3 size: 14 residues. Trimming at V came to 8 bases and at J to 3 bases, leaving 9 bases not matched to a gene. The CDR3 sequence: CAIERGRGDTEAFF. The CDR3, as DNA: TGTGCCATCGAGAGGGGGCGCGGGGACACTGAAGCTTTCTTT.

The gene calls are TRBV19 and TRBJ1-6; 11 bases map to TRBD1. The CDR3 is 17 residues long. Germline loops: CDR1 LNHDA, CDR2 SQIVND (reference sequence). The V and J ends lost 1 base and 8 bases, in that order; junction bases with no gene match: 7. The CDR3, as DNA: TGTGCCAGTAGTATAGGATCGCCGGGACAGGGGGATTCACCCCTCCACTTT. As protein: CASSIGSPGQGDSPLHF.

V and J are TRBV5-1 and TRBJ1-1, with 10 bases fitting TRBD1. CDR3 length: 17 amino acids. Germline-derived CDR1 and CDR2 are SGHRS and YFSETQ. J was trimmed by 1 base and V by 3 bases; bases with no gene match: 9. CDR3 in amino acids: CASSSSGTGVPNTEAFF. For the CDR3, the DNA is TGCGCCAGCAGCTCTTCCGGGACAGGGGTTCCGAACACTGAAGCTTTCTTT.

V and J are TRBV25-1 and TRBJ1-3; D gene unclear. Germline V gene data show CDR1 as MGHDK and CDR2 as SYGVNS. V lost 8 bases, J lost 4 bases, and 9 bases lay in between. The CDR3 is made up of 12 amino acids. Written as DNA, the CDR3 is TGTGCCAGCCAGGCCACGGGAAACACCATATATTTT. As protein: CASQATGNTIYF.

The rearrangement joins TRBV6-5 to TRBJ2-7; no definite D call. The CDR3 runs to 13 residues. Trimming took off 3 bases at V and 1 base at J, with 7 bases between the two ends. Per germline, CDR1 MNHEY and CDR2 SVGAGI. CDR3 amino acids: CASSYLGSYEQYF. The CDR3 bases are TGTGCCAGCAGTTATCTGGGTTCCTACGAGCAGTACTTC.

This clone was picked up one time. The chain joins TRBV6-5 to TRBJ1-1, with 8 bases that match TRBD1. This CDR3 is 15 amino acids long. Germline-derived CDR1 and CDR2 are MNHEY and SVGAGI. J lost 6 bases, V lost 2 bases, and 8 bases had no gene match. The CDR3 sequence is CASSYQRQGNPEAFF. The DNA for the CDR3 is TGTGCCAGCAGTTACCAGAGACAGGGGAATCCTGAAGCTTTCTTT.

A word on this clone: The germline gene is not matched at one end of the junction; a read error may be the cause. The rearrangement links TRBV7-7 to TRBJ2-2, with D unclear. Germline V CDR1 and CDR2: SSHAT, FNYEAQ (reference sequence). The CDR3 is made up of 15 amino acids. The CDR3 protein is CASRPLGRNTGELFF. DNA of the CDR3: TGTGCTAGCAGGCCATTAGGGCGGAACACCGGGGAGCTGTTTTTT.

In this sample, this clone turned up many times. The rearrangement uses TRBV5-1 and TRBJ1-3; possibly TRBD1 for D (5 bases). Germline-derived CDR1 and CDR2 are SGHRS and YFSETQ. The germline V and J ends were trimmed by 4 bases and 0 bases, with 11 bases remaining between them. The CDR3 loop spans 15 amino acids. This CDR3 reads CASSLGALSGNTIYF. The CDR3 DNA reads as TGCGCCAGCAGCCTCGGGGCCCTCTCTGGAAACACCATATATTTT.

The chain combines TRBV19 with TRBJ2-7; TRBD2 agrees at 7 bases. Trimming cost V 3 bases and J 3 bases; bases outside gene matches: 8. CDR1 and CDR2 from the germline V gene are LNHDA and SQIVND (reference sequence). This CDR3 comprises 15 residues. The DNA for the CDR3 is TGTGCCAGTAGTATCATCGAGCGGGGAAACTACGAGCAGTACTTC. Translated, it gives CASSIIERGNYEQYF.

The chain is built from TRBV27 and TRBJ1-2; no reliable D call. In germline, CDR1 is MNHEY, CDR2 SMNVEV (reference sequence). The CDR3 runs to 12 residues. Trimming took 8 bases from V and 8 from J, leaving 15 bases between them. As DNA, the CDR3 is TGTGCCAGCGGCCGCGAGGAAGGGGGCTACACCTTC. It codes for CASGREEGGYTF.